This passage covers 19 T cell receptor beta chains from one sample sequenced in a study of identifying expanded T cells in peripheral blood (dated by TCRdb to 2018 to 2020). The protocol used for the library was the immunoSEQ multiplex PCR assay. The table comes from immuneACCESS by way of TCRdb, which keeps in-frame sequences with V and J called. Part of the clones is missing from these tables; in studies checked, under half for an unresolved V gene and the rest for unknown reasons. This sample lists approximately 85,000 clones; approximately 84% were detected once. The ten most abundant clones make up about 18% of the sample. The sequenced sample was blood. These receptors were obtained from a person between 18 and 75 years old in good health.

The chain employs TRBV4-2 and TRBJ2-5; 15 bases map to TRBD2. J gave up 3 bases and V 2 bases, and 4 bases lay outside the gene matches. CDR1 is LGHNA and CDR2 is YNFKEQ in the germline V gene. The CDR3 spans 17 residues. CDR3 protein: CASSQIGLAGGEETQYF. The CDR3 DNA reads as TGTGCCAGCAGCCAAATTGGACTAGCGGGAGGGGAAGAGACCCAGTACTTC.

The rearrangement uses TRBV2 and TRBJ1-4; D is uncertain. Germline CDR1 is SNHLY and CDR2 is FYNNEI. This CDR3 region has 13 residues. Deletions cut 3 bases from V and 4 bases from J, with 6 bases between. As DNA, the CDR3 is TGTGCCAGCAGTGACGGCTATAATGAAAAACTGTTTTTT. Its translation: CASSDGYNEKLFF.

This chain joins TRBV28 and TRBJ2-3, with TRBD1 matching 8 bases. This CDR3 region has 15 residues. Germline V CDR1 and CDR2: MDHEN, SYDVKM. The J segment lost 2 bases and the V segment lost 1 base, leaving 2 bases of the junction unmatched. The CDR3 DNA follows: TGTGCCAGCAGTTTATTGACAGGGGCCACAGATACGCAGTATTTT. It is translated as CASSLLTGATDTQYF.

The chain is built from TRBV5-4 and TRBJ2-1, with a weak D call TRBD2 (6 bases). V was shortened by 9 bases and J by 7 bases, with 20 bases between the two germline ends. The CDR3 is made up of 14 amino acids. From germline, CDR1 is SGHNT and CDR2 YYREEE (reference sequence). The CDR3 loop is CAMEGFGLGNEQFF. The CDR3 DNA reads as TGTGCCATGGAGGGATTCGGTCTGGGGAATGAGCAGTTCTTC.

The rearrangement links TRBV5-1 to TRBJ1-3; D is ambiguous. Germline CDR1 is SGHRS and CDR2 is YFSETQ. The CDR3 runs 16 residues. Trimming removed 4 bases from V and 0 bases from J, with 14 bases in between. The CDR3 spells CASSTGGGISGNTIYF. The CDR3 DNA sequence: TGCGCCAGCAGCACGGGAGGAGGTATCTCTGGAAACACCATATATTTT.

The CDR3 coding sequence is TGTGCCAGCAAGGGGGAGTTGAGCTACAATGAGCAGTTCTTC. This encodes CASKGELSYNEQFF. V usage is TRBV9 and J usage is TRBJ2-1, with TRBD1 as a possible D gene (6 bases). Trimming took off 6 bases at V and 3 bases at J, with 13 bases between the two ends. The CDR3 has 14 residues. Germline loops: CDR1 SGDLS, CDR2 YYNGEE.

V and J are TRBV7-2 and TRBJ2-3; D is ambiguous. The CDR3 loop spans 16 amino acids. Germline-derived CDR1 and CDR2 are SGHTA and FQGNSA. The V and J ends lost 1 base and 1 base respectively, with 12 bases between them. Here the CDR3 reads CASSLVGYLGTDTQYF. The CDR3 DNA reads TGTGCCAGCAGCTTAGTCGGCTACCTTGGCACAGATACGCAGTATTTT.

The V call is TRBV6-9, the J call TRBJ2-3, with 14 nucleotides matching TRBD2. The length of the CDR3 is 16 residues. Germline values: CDR1 MNHGY, CDR2 SVAAGI. The ends lost 6 bases at V and 2 bases at J; junction bases unmatched: 4. The CDR3 loop reads CASRTSGRDFTDTQYF. As DNA, the CDR3 is TGTGCCAGCAGGACTAGCGGGAGGGACTTCACAGATACGCAGTATTTT.

The rearrangement uses TRBV7-3 and TRBJ1-2; D may be TRBD1 (5 bases). Germline CDR1 and CDR2: SGHTA and FQGTGA. The CDR3 contains 15 residues. V was pared by 1 base and J by 2 bases, with 11 bases between. The CDR3 bases are TGTGCCAGCAGCTTAAAGGCGGGGGAGAACTATGGCTACACCTTC. Translating it yields CASSLKAGENYGYTF.

V usage is TRBV7-2 and J usage is TRBJ2-3; D possibly matches TRBD1 or TRBD2 (6 bases each). Trimming stripped 1 base from V and 2 bases from J, with 13 bases between. CDR1 SGHTA and CDR2 FQGNSA come from the germline V gene. The length of the CDR3 is 16 residues. CDR3 sequence (DNA): TGTGCCAGCAGCTTAGACGGGGGCCTCCTCACAGATACGCAGTATTTT. Residues: CASSLDGGLLTDTQYF.

The chain uses TRBV18 and TRBJ2-7; D not resolved. Trimming left V 4 bases short and J 0 bases short, with 19 bases between. CDR1 and CDR2 (germline): KGHSH, LQKENI. The CDR3 runs to 17 residues. The CDR3 DNA follows: TGTGCCAGCTCACTCCACCAGACACCATCAAGCTCCTACGAGCAGTACTTC. It translates to CASSLHQTPSSSYEQYF.

DNA for the CDR3: TGTGCCAGTAGTATAACCAGGGAGGGAACCGGGGAGCTGTTTTTT. Translated, it gives CASSITREGTGELFF. The chain employs TRBV19 and TRBJ2-2; 7 bases are shared with TRBD2. The germline V gene encodes CDR1 LNHDA and CDR2 SQIVND (reference sequence). CDR3 length equals 15 residues. Losses at the gene ends were 2 bases for V and 5 bases for J; bases not matched to a gene: 5.

This clone was detected only a few times. DNA for the CDR3: TGTGCAAGTCGCTCGACTAGTACAGATACGCAGTATTTT. Translation gives CASRSTSTDTQYF. This chain uses TRBV12-2 with TRBJ2-3; TRBD2, the table's D call, lacks a check against the DNA. TRBV12-2 represents a pseudogene. CDR3 size: 13 residues.

This clone has just a few counts. The gene calls are TRBV19 and TRBJ2-1; 10 bases are shared with TRBD2. The ends lost 4 bases at V and 5 bases at J; junction bases unmatched: 8. From germline, CDR1 is LNHDA and CDR2 SQIVND (reference sequence). The length of the CDR3 is 16 residues. This CDR3 reads CASSNQLAGKNNEQFF. The CDR3 region has the DNA TGTGCCAGTAGTAACCAACTAGCGGGAAAAAACAATGAGCAGTTCTTC.

The genes are TRBV28 and TRBJ2-7; maybe TRBD2 (5 bases). The CDR3 sequence is 15 residues long. Looked up from germline, CDR1 is MDHEN and CDR2 is SYDVKM. V was shortened by 6 bases and J by 0 bases, with 15 bases between the two germline ends. The CDR3 DNA is TGTGCCAGCAGGGCAAGGTTGGCGGGCTCCTACGAGCAGTACTTC. This encodes CASRARLAGSYEQYF. The full variable domain, with the rest looked up from reference TRBV28 and TRBJ2-7, is DVKVTQSSRYLVKRTGEKVFLECVQDMDHENMFWYRQDPGLGLRLIYFSYDVKMKEKGDIPEGYSVSREKKERFSLILESASTNQTSMYLCASRARLAGSYEQYFGPGTRLTVT.

V is TRBV5-1 and J is TRBJ2-7; tentative D call: TRBD1 (8 bases). The V end lost 4 bases, the J end lost 5 bases, and 19 bases lay between the germline ends. This CDR3 is built from 15 residues. Germline V gene lookup returns CDR1 SGHRS and CDR2 YFSETQ. The CDR3 DNA sequence: TGCGCCAGCAGCATCCGACAGGGGACTAAGGACGAGCAGTACTTC. The encoded protein is CASSIRQGTKDEQYF.

This chain joins TRBV6-1 and TRBJ2-2; no clear D. V was cut by 6 bases and J by 2 bases, with 13 bases left in between. Germline loops: CDR1 MNHNS, CDR2 SASEGT. The CDR3 length is 15 residues. CDR3 coding DNA: TGTGCCAGCAGCCCCTTACGTCCTAACACCGGGGAGCTGTTTTTT. Translation gives CASSPLRPNTGELFF.

Only one count was recorded for this clone. The chain joins TRBV9 to TRBJ1-1; D gene ambiguous. V lost 4 bases to trimming and J lost 2 bases, with 12 bases between them. Per the germline V gene, CDR1 is SGDLS and CDR2 is YYNGEE. The CDR3 runs to 14 residues. Written as DNA, the CDR3 is TGTGCCAGCAGCCCTATCCAGGTTAACACTGAAGCTTTCTTT. The encoded protein is CASSPIQVNTEAFF.

V is TRBV27 and J is TRBJ2-7; D perhaps matches TRBD1 (5 bases). Trimming took off 2 bases at V and 2 bases at J, with 13 bases between the two ends. The CDR3 consists of 15 residues. Germline lookup yields CDR1 MNHEY and CDR2 SMNVEV (reference sequence). CDR3 nucleotides: TGTGCCAGCAGTTTAGGGGCAGGCCTTACCTACGAGCAGTACTTC. This sequence encodes CASSLGAGLTYEQYF.